A selection of T cell receptor beta chains follows, all from one sample in a study of blood T cell repertoires in COVID-19. TCRdb's copy holds only in-frame clones and misses some; the assay was immunoSEQ multiplex PCR. The top ten hold less than 11% of the sample, which has a few hundred thousand clones, 65% to 85% seen once. The source material was peripheral blood. The receptors here all came from a woman aged 80 or older with acute or convalescent COVID-19. CDR3s include the opening cysteine and the closing phenylalanine or tryptophan. D genes are given only for firm matches. Only part of the rows carry a size: once, few, many, or a class if the clone is expanded.

>.|TRBV18|TRBJ2-7|TRBD2
TGTGCCAGCTCACCCCCCGGGAGGGCCTTCAACGAGCAGTACTTC
CASSPPGRAFNEQYF
>.|TRBV11-2|TRBJ2-2|TRBD2
TGTGCCAGCAGCCCCCTACAACTAGCGGGGGGTTCCGGGGAGCTGTTTTTT
CASSPLQLAGGSGELFF
>.|TRBV19|TRBJ1-3|TRBD1
TGTGCCAGTAGGGACAGGGTACGCGGCTCTGGAAACACCATATATTTT
CASRDRVRGSGNTIYF
>few|TRBV10-1|TRBJ2-2|TRBD1
TGCGCCAGCAGCCCGGGACAGGGATACACCGGGGAGCTGTTTTTT
CASSPGQGYTGELFF
>.|TRBV12-5|TRBJ2-7|TRBD1
TGTGCTAGTGGTTTGGCCCGACAGGGTATCCACGAGCAGTACTTC
CASGLARQGIHEQYF
>few|TRBV21-1|TRBJ1-5|.
TGTGCCAGCACCGACGGGGGACCCTATCAGCCCCAGCATTTT
CASTDGGPYQPQHF
>.|TRBV28|TRBJ2-1|.
TGTGCCAGCAGTTTCCGGGGGGCTAGCTCCTACAATGAGCAGTTCTTC
CASSFRGASSYNEQFF
>.|TRBV30|TRBJ2-1|.
TGTGCCGTCTTTAGAGGGTACAATGAGCAGTTCTTC
CAVFRGYNEQFF
>.|TRBV15|TRBJ2-3|.
TGTGCCACCAGCAGAGACCCACCGGGGACTCCAGATACGCAGTATTTT
CATSRDPPGTPDTQYF
>.|TRBV24-1|TRBJ2-1|.
TGTGCCACCAGTGATCCCAGGATTAATGAGCAGTTCTTC
CATSDPRINEQFF
>.|TRBV30|TRBJ1-6|TRBD1
TGTGCCTGGAGATTCCAGGGACAGGGGATTAATTCACCCCTCCACTTT
CAWRFQGQGINSPLHF
>once|TRBV14|TRBJ2-7|.
TGTGCCAGCAGACGATCAGGGTCGTGGAAGGAGCAGTACTTC
CASRRSGSWKEQYF
>.|TRBV18|TRBJ1-3|.
TGTGCCAGCTCACACTCTGAAGGGGTCCTCTCTGGAAACACCATATATTTT
CASSHSEGVLSGNTIYF
>.|TRBV19|TRBJ2-6|TRBD1
TGTGCCAGTAACGTGCGACAGGGGAGGCCTACCCGACCGGGGGCCAACGTCCTGACTTTC
CASNVRQGRPTRPGANVLTF
>few|TRBV5-7|TRBJ2-5|TRBD2
TGTGCCAGCAGCTCCAAGACTAGCGACCAAGAGACCCAGTACTTC
CASSSKTSDQETQYF
>.|TRBV19|TRBJ1-1|TRBD1
TGTGCCAGTAGTATGACAGGGGGAAACACTGAAGCTTTCTTT
CASSMTGGNTEAFF
>.|TRBV15|TRBJ2-3|TRBD1
TGTGCCACCAGCTCTGGGACAGGGGGCGCAGCAGATACGCAGTATTTT
CATSSGTGGAADTQYF
>.|TRBV24-1|TRBJ1-2|TRBD1
TGTGCCACCAGGGGACAGGGGGCTGGCGGCTACACCTTC
CATRGQGAGGYTF
>.|TRBV18|TRBJ2-3|.
TGTGCCAGCTCACCTATTGGAGGGGCTGGCACAGATACGCAGTATTTT
CASSPIGGAGTDTQYF
>.|TRBV19|TRBJ2-7|.
TGTGCCAGTAGTTTCGGGACTTTTCCCAACTCCTACGAGCAGTACTTC
CASSFGTFPNSYEQYF
>.|TRBV7-2|TRBJ1-2|TRBD1
TGTGCCAGCAGCTTAACAGGCAGGGGGCTTTATGGCTACACCTTC
CASSLTGRGLYGYTF
>once|TRBV19|TRBJ2-1|.
TGTGCCAGTAGTCAGACTAGGGGTGGGTCCTACAATGAGCAGTTCTTC
CASSQTRGGSYNEQFF
>.|TRBV6-5|TRBJ2-2|.
TGTGCCAGCCAATGGACACTCGCCGGGGAGCTGTTTTTT
CASQWTLAGELFF
>.|TRBV7-2|TRBJ2-3|.
TGTGCCAGCAGCCCCCAACTAGTAGCGGATACGCAGTATTTT
CASSPQLVADTQYF
>once|TRBV3-1/TRBV3-2|TRBJ1-1|.
TGTGCCAGCAGCCAAGGGGCCTGGGTGAACACTGAAGCTTTCTTT
CASSQGAWVNTEAFF
>.|TRBV13|TRBJ1-1|TRBD1
TGTGCCAGCAGCTCGACAGGGGGCGGGGTGAACACTGAAGCTTTCTTT
CASSSTGGGVNTEAFF
>.|TRBV12-3/TRBV12-4|TRBJ2-7|.
TGTGCCAGCAGTTTAGACGGGGGCTACGAGCAGTACTTC
CASSLDGGYEQYF
>.|TRBV2|TRBJ1-4|.
TGTGCCGGATCCCAGGGTAGTGAAAAACTGTTTTTT
CAGSQGSEKLFF
>.|TRBV28|TRBJ2-3|.
TGTGCCACTCAGTTGGGAGGAAGAGATACGCAGTATTTT
CATQLGGRDTQYF
>.|TRBV6-5|TRBJ1-1|TRBD1
TGTGCCAGCAGTCTTGGACAGGGGGTCACTGAAGCTTTCTTT
CASSLGQGVTEAFF
>.|TRBV7-2|TRBJ2-6|.
TGTGCCAGCAGCCCCCCGGGAACTGGGGCCAACGTCCTGACTTTC
CASSPPGTGANVLTF
>.|TRBV10-1|TRBJ1-6|TRBD1
TGCGCCAGCAGTGGGGACCCGGGACAGGGGAATTCACCCCTCCACTTT
CASSGDPGQGNSPLHF
>few|TRBV3-1/TRBV3-2|TRBJ1-2|.
TGTGCCAGCAGCCGGGGACAAAAGTACTACACCTTC
CASSRGQKYYTF
>few|TRBV25-1|TRBJ1-6|TRBD1
TGTGCCAGCAGTGAATCTGGGACAGGGAATTCACCCCTCCACTTT
CASSESGTGNSPLHF
>.|TRBV6-2/TRBV6-3|TRBJ1-6|TRBD1
TGTGCCAGCAGTTACCCCGGGACAGACGTGCGATCACCCCTCCACTTT
CASSYPGTDVRSPLHF
>.|TRBV7-8|TRBJ2-5|TRBD1
TGTGCCAGCACTCGCCCGGACAGGGAAAATACGGAGACCCAGTACTTC
CASTRPDRENTETQYF
>.|TRBV6-6|TRBJ1-1|TRBD1
TGTGCCAGCAGTTACGGACAGGGGAGAGGGACTGAAGCTTTCTTT
CASSYGQGRGTEAFF
>.|TRBV6-1|TRBJ2-4|.
TGTGCCAGCAGTGAACAGAAAAACATTCAGTACTTC
CASSEQKNIQYF
>.|TRBV5-1|TRBJ1-1|.
TGCGCCAGCAGCTGGGGGGACTCTAACACTGAAGCTTTCTTT
CASSWGDSNTEAFF
>once|TRBV5-1|TRBJ1-4|.
TGCGCCAGCAGCTTGGGGACAGCAACTAATGAAAAACTGTTTTTT
CASSLGTATNEKLFF
>.|TRBV19|TRBJ1-1|TRBD1
TGTGCCAGTAGACGACAGGGGGCGGGGAACACTGAAGCTTTCTTT
CASRRQGAGNTEAFF
>once|TRBV15|TRBJ1-2|.
TGTGCCACCAGCAGAGATTCGGCGGGATATGGCTACACCTTC
CATSRDSAGYGYTF